A single sample is the source of the 30 T cell receptor beta chains below, sequenced in a study of tissue T cells after allogeneic stem cell transplantation. Time point of the sample: mouse harvest day 14 after allogeneic transplant. Tail vein injection delivered 10^7 T-cell-depleted bone marrow cells and 10^6 splenic CD5+ T cells. Repertoires were generated with immunoSEQ multiplex PCR, while TCRdb's copy carries only in-frame clones and drops some. The sample has more than 4,000 clones, under 55% seen once. Sequenced input: gut tissue. These TCRs come from a female BALB/c mouse given C57BL/6 T cells with graft-versus-host disease after an allogeneic hematopoietic cell transplant.

By sample fraction, this clone is large. Gene names are mouse gene names. The CDR3 end is not reached by the read, which stops 1 residue before it; the germline J gene fills it in. V and J are TRBV20 and TRBJ2-7; maybe TRBD1 (5 bases). The length of the CDR3 is 10 residues. Germline CDR1 GFQATS, CDR2 STVNSAI. V lost 7 bases and J 4 bases, leaving 8 bases between the germline ends. Incomplete CDR3 DNA: TGTGGTGACCAGGGATATGAACAGTAC. It specifies CGDQGYEQY. The whole CDR3 region reads CGDQGYEQYF.

By proportion, this clone is medium-sized. Gene names refer to mouse genes. The CDR3 extends 1 residue past the end of the read, so its final part is completed from the germline J gene. The genes are TRBV13-3 and TRBJ1-2; no clear D. Trimming cost V 2 bases and J 3 bases, with 5 bases left between them. The CDR3 length is 12 residues. Looked up from germline, CDR1 is NNHDY and CDR2 is SYVADS. The CDR3 DNA, read in part, is TGTGCCAGCAGTGAGAGGGACTCCGACTACACC. This encodes CASSERDSDYT. The whole CDR3 sequence reads CASSERDSDYTF.

Points on this clone: Gene names refer to mouse genes. Here the CDR3 reads CASSLSSGGADTQYF. The CDR3 bases that were read are TGTGCCAGCAGTCTGTCGTCTGGGGGGGCTGACACCCAGTAC. The chain joins TRBV26 to TRBJ2-5, with 10 nucleotides matching TRBD2. From the germline J gene comes the end of the CDR3, since the read stops 1 residue before it. V shed 0 bases and J 6 bases; nucleotides not matched to a gene: 3. This CDR3 comprises 15 residues. Germline V gives CDR1 KGHPV, CDR2 FQNQEV (reference sequence).

Relative to its sample, this clone is medium-sized (0.01 to 0.1%). Gene names refer to mouse genes. The CDR3 end falls 1 residue outside the read, so it is completed with the germline J gene. This chain uses TRBV23 with TRBJ2-7; the table gives TRBD2 as D, unverified against the DNA. Germline V lookup: CDR1 KGHTA, CDR2 FQNQQP. The CDR3 is 13 residues long. The CDR3 DNA, read in part, is TGCTCCAGCAGTCAACTGGGGGGGTATGAACAGTAC. Translated, it gives CSSSQLGGYEQY. The whole CDR3 sequence is CSSSQLGGYEQYF. Full variable domain (missing parts from reference TRBV23 and TRBJ2-7): DAAVTQKPRYLIKMKGQEAEMKCIPEKGHTAVFWYQQKQSKELKFLIYFQNQQPLDQIDMVKERFSAVCPSSSLCSLGIRTCEAEDSALYLCSSSQLGGYEQYFGPGTRLTVL.

The table lists this clone with a few counts. Genes here carry mouse names. Read coverage stops 1 residue before the CDR3 terminus; the germline J gene supplies the remainder. The chain recombines TRBV13-1 with TRBJ2-7, with 13 nucleotides matching TRBD2. This CDR3 has 13 amino acids. CDR1 and CDR2 from the germline V gene are NSHNY and SYGAGN. J was trimmed by 7 bases and V by 6 bases; bases with no gene match: 4. CDR3 bases read: TGTGCCAGCAAAGGACTGGGGGGGCTGGAACAGTAC. It is translated as CASKGLGGLEQY. The full CDR3 reads CASKGLGGLEQYF.

On this clone itself: Gene names and germline match the mouse. The read falls 1 residue short of the CDR3 end, and the missing part is taken from the germline J gene. The J gene is TRBJ2-3, the V gene TRBV26, with D unresolved. The CDR3 extends over 13 amino acids. V was clipped by 4 bases and J by 2 bases, with 7 bases between them. The germline V gene has CDR1 KGHPV and CDR2 FQNQEV (reference sequence). Partial CDR3 DNA: TGTGCCAGCAGTCGCGGGGATGCAGAAACGCTGTAT. It is translated as CASSRGDAETLY. From start to end, the CDR3 is CASSRGDAETLYF.

By sample share, this clone is large. Gene names follow the mouse nomenclature. The read halts 1 residue ahead of the CDR3 end, with the missing end drawn from the germline J gene. The chain is built from TRBV2 and TRBJ1-5, with 7 bases matching TRBD1. CDR1 and CDR2 (germline): LGHNA, YSYQKL. The CDR3 is made up of 16 amino acids. Losses at the gene ends were 0 bases for V and 0 bases for J; bases not matched to a gene: 2. CDR3 residues: CASSQEGQINNQAPLF. Partial CDR3 DNA: TGTGCCAGCAGCCAAGAGGGACAGATTAACAACCAGGCTCCGCTT.

Concerning this clone itself: Gene names are mouse gene names. The read halts 1 residue ahead of the CDR3 end, with the missing end drawn from the germline J gene. V and J are TRBV12-1 and TRBJ1-1; D gene uncertain. The V and J ends lost 2 bases and 1 base respectively, with 7 bases between them. Germline assignment: CDR1 SGHSN and CDR2 HYEKVE. CDR3 length equals 13 residues. The CDR3 sequence is CASSRTVNTEVFF. CDR3 DNA, as far as it was read: TGTGCCAGCTCTCGAACAGTAAACACAGAAGTCTTC. Complete variable domain (other parts from reference TRBV12-1 and TRBJ1-1): DSGVVQSPRHIIKEKGGRSVLTCIPISGHSNVVWYQQTLGKELKFLIQHYEKVERDKGFLPSRFSVQQFDDYHSEMNMSALELEDSAMYFCASSRTVNTEVFFGKGTRLTVV.

This clone has just one count. Mouse germline and gene names are used. The read halts 1 residue ahead of the CDR3 end, with the missing end drawn from the germline J gene. The V gene is TRBV26, the J gene TRBJ2-1; 7 bases are shared with TRBD2. Trimming took 2 bases from V and 2 from J; bases not matched to a gene: 0. The CDR3 consists of 14 residues. Per germline, CDR1 KGHPV and CDR2 FQNQEV (reference sequence). Partial CDR3 DNA: TGTGCCAGCAGTCTGCTGGGGGACTATGCTGAGCAGTTC. Protein: CASSLLGDYAEQF. The full CDR3 protein reads CASSLLGDYAEQFF.

Of note for this clone: The genes are named according to mouse. The CDR3 end falls 1 residue outside the read, so it is completed with the germline J gene. The V gene is TRBV23, the J gene TRBJ2-7. The CDR3 spans 13 residues. The germline V gene has CDR1 KGHTA and CDR2 FQNQQP. The covered CDR3 bases are TGCTCCAGCAGTCAATCGACCGGCTATGAACAGTAC. This codes for CSSSQSTGYEQY. The CDR3 in full is CSSSQSTGYEQYF.

As for this clone: The listed genes are named as in mouse. The CDR3 end falls 1 residue outside the read, so it is completed with the germline J gene. This chain joins TRBV15 and TRBJ2-4; 12 positions match TRBD2. In germline, CDR1 is SGHND, CDR2 FRSKSL. J gave up 4 bases and V 1 base, and 0 bases lay outside the gene matches. The CDR3 extends over 15 amino acids. CDR3 DNA (partial): TGTGCCAGCAGTTTAGGGACTGGGGGGGAAAACACCTTGTAC. This sequence encodes CASSLGTGGENTLY. The entire CDR3 protein reads CASSLGTGGENTLYF.

Comment on this clone: Gene names and germline refer to mouse. The read is 1 residue too short to cover the CDR3 end, so that end is filled in from the germline J gene. The V call is TRBV12-1, the J call TRBJ2-7; D possibly corresponds to TRBD2 (6 bases). The CDR3 runs to 14 residues. Germline V lookup: CDR1 SGHSN, CDR2 HYEKVE. V was clipped by 2 bases and J by 0 bases, with 10 bases between them. Partial CDR3 DNA: TGTGCCAGCTCTCCCACGGGGGGCTCCTATGAACAGTAC. It specifies CASSPTGGSYEQY. The entire CDR3 protein is CASSPTGGSYEQYF.

Turning to this clone: Mouse gene names apply. The CDR3 is cut off 1 residue early in the read; its end comes from the germline J gene. The chain is built from TRBV19 and TRBJ2-4; the match to TRBD1 covers 7 bases. This CDR3 contains 16 residues. V gave up 0 bases and J gave up 2 bases; unmatched junction bases: 6. Germline V lookup: CDR1 FNHDT, CDR2 SITEND (reference sequence). The part of the CDR3 DNA that was read is TGTGCCAGCAGTATAGGGGCAGGGGGTCTTCAAAACACCTTGTAC. Its translation: CASSIGAGGLQNTLY. The entire CDR3 sequence reads CASSIGAGGLQNTLYF.

Points on this clone: Gene names are mouse gene names. The read terminates 1 residue before the CDR3 end, so the remaining end is supplied by the germline J gene. This sequence joins TRBV26 and TRBJ2-3; possibly TRBD2 for D (6 bases). This CDR3 comprises 15 residues. CDR1 is KGHPV, CDR2 FQNQEV, per germline (reference sequence). The V gene lost 2 bases and the J gene lost 0 bases, with 9 bases spanning the gap. This CDR3 reads CASSLPGASAETLYF. CDR3 bases read: TGTGCCAGCAGTCTGCCTGGGGCAAGTGCAGAAACGCTGTAT.

Note on this clone: Mouse germline and gene names are used. The CDR3 is cut off 1 residue early in the read; its end comes from the germline J gene. V is TRBV13-2 and J is TRBJ2-7; D is perhaps TRBD1 (6 bases). CDR1 NNHNN and CDR2 SYGAGS come from the germline V gene (reference sequence). The CDR3 runs 12 residues. V was shortened by 5 bases and J by 7 bases, with 13 bases between the two germline ends. The sequenced part of the CDR3 DNA is TGTGCCAGCGGGCACAGGGAAGGCGAACAGTAC. Amino acids: CASGHREGEQY. The whole CDR3 protein is CASGHREGEQYF.

This clone was detected only once. Gene labels here are mouse ones. The CDR3 end falls 1 residue outside the read, so it is completed with the germline J gene. The gene calls are TRBV26 and TRBJ2-2; D not resolved. The ends were cut back, 2 bases at V and 1 base at J, with 5 bases in the middle. Germline CDR1 KGHPV, CDR2 FQNQEV (reference sequence). The CDR3 is made up of 14 amino acids. The CDR3 sequence is CASSLEGNTGQLYF. CDR3 DNA (partial): TGTGCCAGCAGTCTGGAGGGAAACACCGGGCAGCTCTAC. The variable domain in full, with the rest retrieved from reference TRBV26 and TRBJ2-2, is NSKVIQTPRYLVKGQGQKAKMRCIPEKGHPVVFWYQQNKNNEFKFLINFQNQEVLQQIDMTEKRFSAECPSNSPCSLEIQSSEAGDSALYLCASSLEGNTGQLYFGEGSKLTVL.

This clone was observed a handful of times. Gene names and germline refer to mouse. The sequenced CDR3 bases are TGTGCCAGCAGTCTGTCTTACACCGGGCAGCTCTAC. Its protein is CASSLSYTGQLY. The CDR3, in full, reads CASSLSYTGQLYF. The gene calls are TRBV26 and TRBJ2-2; D call uncertain. The read is 1 residue too short to cover the CDR3 end, so that end is filled in from the germline J gene. Germline V gives CDR1 KGHPV, CDR2 FQNQEV (reference sequence). V was shortened by 0 bases and J by 3 bases, with 2 bases between the two germline ends. The CDR3 extends over 13 amino acids.

By sample share, this clone is medium-sized. Gene labels here are mouse ones. The missing CDR3 end, 1 residue past where the read stops, is filled in from the germline J gene. V usage is TRBV31 and J usage is TRBJ2-7; 9 bases agree with TRBD2. V lost 2 bases to trimming and J lost 0 bases; unmatched junction nucleotides: 2. CDR1 and CDR2 from the germline V gene are GKSSPN and SITVG. CDR3 length equals 14 residues. The CDR3: CAWSDWGFSYEQYF. The CDR3 bases that were read are TGTGCCTGGAGTGACTGGGGGTTCTCCTATGAACAGTAC.

About this clone: Its ends do not fully match the called genes, so a read error is possible. Each gene name is a mouse one. Read data end 1 residue before the CDR3 end; the end is taken from the germline J gene. The chain links TRBV5 to TRBJ2-7; TRBD2 agrees at 14 bases. Germline loops: CDR1 LGHNA, CDR2 YNLKQL (reference sequence). The CDR3 sequence is 14 residues long. The sequenced CDR3 bases are TGTGCCAGCAGGCAAGGGACTGGGGGGGCTGAACAGTAC. Translating it yields CASRQGTGGAEQY. The full CDR3 reads CASRQGTGGAEQYF.

Remarks on this clone: Gene names follow the mouse nomenclature. The read ends 1 residue shy of where the CDR3 ends; the end is completed using the germline J gene. The V and J genes are TRBV3 and TRBJ2-3; the match to TRBD2 covers 8 bases. Germline lookup yields CDR1 SNHLY and CDR2 FYNGKV (reference sequence). The CDR3 loop spans 14 amino acids. V shed 6 bases, J shed 0 bases, and the junction held 2 bases outside the gene matches. The DNA read from the CDR3 is TGTGCCAGCAGAGGGGGGGCGAGTGCAGAAACGCTGTAT. Its translation: CASRGGASAETLY. The whole CDR3 region reads CASRGGASAETLYF.

Notes on this clone: The gene symbols are mouse symbols. CDR3 region: CASSLSSGNTEVFF. The sequenced CDR3 bases are TGTGCTAGCAGTTTATCCTCCGGGAACACAGAAGTCTTC. The chain combines TRBV29 with TRBJ1-1; D uncertain. The read ends 1 residue early relative to the CDR3; the germline J gene fills the gap. The ends were cut back, 0 bases at V and 1 base at J, with 6 bases in the middle. This CDR3 has 14 residues. Germline lookup yields CDR1 MSHET and CDR2 SYDVDS.

In its sample, this clone is medium-sized. Gene names refer to mouse genes. The missing CDR3 end, 1 residue past where the read stops, is filled in from the germline J gene. The chain employs TRBV26 and TRBJ2-5; 10 bases map to TRBD2. The CDR3 has 14 residues. Germline V gene lookup returns CDR1 KGHPV and CDR2 FQNQEV (reference sequence). J was trimmed by 6 bases and V by 3 bases; bases with no gene match: 3. The CDR3 spells CASSLPGLGDTQYF. The sequenced part of the CDR3 DNA is TGTGCCAGCAGTCTTCCGGGACTGGGGGACACCCAGTAC. The variable domain in full, completed from reference TRBV26 and TRBJ2-5, reads NSKVIQTPRYLVKGQGQKAKMRCIPEKGHPVVFWYQQNKNNEFKFLINFQNQEVLQQIDMTEKRFSAECPSNSPCSLEIQSSEAGDSALYLCASSLPGLGDTQYFGPGTRLLVL.

This clone was detected a few times. The germline and genes are mouse ones. The DNA ends 1 residue before the CDR3 does, and the rest of the CDR3 is filled in from the germline J gene. The chain has TRBV26 and TRBJ1-2, with 11 bases matching TRBD1. Unmatched junction bases numbered 4, after V lost 6 bases and J lost 4 bases. CDR1 and CDR2 from the germline V gene are KGHPV and FQNQEV (reference sequence). CDR3 size: 14 residues. The sequenced CDR3 bases are TGTGCCAGCAGGAGGACAGGGGGCCGCTCCGACTACACC. It is translated as CASRRTGGRSDYT. The CDR3 reads in full as CASRRTGGRSDYTF.

With respect to this clone: Mouse names are used for the genes. The read is 1 residue too short to cover the CDR3 end, so that end is filled in from the germline J gene. The chain couples TRBV15 to TRBJ2-7, with D perhaps TRBD1 or TRBD2 (5 bases each). Germline CDR1 is SGHND and CDR2 is FRSKSL. V was cut by 3 bases and J by 4 bases, with 7 bases left in between. There are 12 residues in the CDR3. The CDR3 is CASSFRGYEQYF. The part of the CDR3 DNA that was read is TGTGCCAGCAGTTTCCGGGGGTATGAACAGTAC.

Points on this clone: Genes and germline come from the mouse. The observed sequence ends 1 residue before the CDR3 terminus, with the missing tail filled in from the germline J gene. The chain couples TRBV4 to TRBJ2-5, with D unresolved. V was shortened by 5 bases and J by 6 bases, with 12 bases between the two germline ends. The CDR3 consists of 13 residues. Germline V lookup: CDR1 LGHDT, CDR2 YNNKQL (reference sequence). CDR3 protein: CASSPRGWDTQYF. The CDR3 DNA, read in part, is TGTGCCAGCAGCCCCCGGGGATGGGACACCCAGTAC.

With respect to this clone: Here the gene names and germline are mouse. The sequenced CDR3 bases are TGTGCCAGCAGTCGCGCGGGACAAGAAGACACCCAGTAC. Protein product: CASSRAGQEDTQY. The CDR3 in its entirety is CASSRAGQEDTQYF. The chain combines TRBV26 with TRBJ2-5; the D gene is possibly TRBD1 (6 bases). Sequencing ends 1 residue short of the CDR3 end; the germline J gene provides the rest. CDR1 is KGHPV and CDR2 is FQNQEV in the germline V gene (reference sequence). The CDR3 is made up of 14 amino acids. Trimming pared 4 bases from V and 4 bases from J, leaving 12 bases between.

Points on this clone: Gene labels here are mouse ones. Coverage ceases 1 residue before the CDR3 finishes, and the germline J gene fills in the end. This sequence joins TRBV26 and TRBJ2-5; 8 bases are shared with TRBD1. Per the germline V gene, CDR1 is KGHPV and CDR2 is FQNQEV (reference sequence). Trimming at V came to 3 bases and at J to 6 bases, leaving 5 bases not matched to a gene. This CDR3 is built from 14 residues. This CDR3 reads CASSLQGARDTQYF. The sequenced part of the CDR3 DNA is TGTGCCAGCAGTCTCCAGGGGGCGCGGGACACCCAGTAC.

In this sample, this clone turned up a few times. The genes and germline here are from mouse. The read terminates 1 residue before the CDR3 end, so the remaining end is supplied by the germline J gene. The V and J genes are TRBV5 and TRBJ2-5; 10 positions match TRBD2. Germline V lookup: CDR1 LGHNA, CDR2 YNLKQL (reference sequence). V lost 0 bases to trimming and J lost 5 bases; unmatched junction nucleotides: 8. CDR3 length: 17 amino acids. CDR3 amino acids: CASSQEGLGGRGDTQYF. The covered CDR3 bases are TGTGCCAGCAGCCAAGAGGGGCTGGGGGGGCGCGGAGACACCCAGTAC.

This clone was seen a handful of times. The genes and germline here are from mouse. The read is 1 residue too short to cover the CDR3 end, so that end is filled in from the germline J gene. The chain joins TRBV13-3 to TRBJ2-5; D possibly corresponds to TRBD1 (6 bases). CDR3 length: 12 residues. Trimming cost V 1 base and J 6 bases, with 6 bases left between them. CDR1 is NNHDY and CDR2 is SYVADS in the germline V gene. The CDR3 protein is CASSDQGDTQYF. The part of the CDR3 DNA that was read is TGTGCCAGCAGTGATCAGGGGGACACCCAGTAC. Combining the CDR3 with reference TRBV13-3 and TRBJ2-5 gives the whole variable domain EAAVTQSPRSKVAVTGGKVTLSCHQTNNHDYMYWYRQDTGHGLRLIHYSYVADSTEKGDIPDGYKASRPSQENFSLILELASLSQTAVYFCASSDQGDTQYFGPGTRLLVL.

This clone is deemed medium-sized. Gene names follow the mouse nomenclature. The observed sequence ends 1 residue before the CDR3 terminus, with the missing tail filled in from the germline J gene. V and J are TRBV14 and TRBJ2-1; unclear D gene. Per germline, CDR1 SGHDT and CDR2 FRDEAV. Trimming stripped 1 base from V and 3 bases from J, with 8 bases between. The length of the CDR3 is 14 residues. The CDR3 here is CASSFQVLYAEQFF. Incomplete CDR3 DNA: TGTGCCAGCAGTTTCCAGGTCCTCTATGCTGAGCAGTTC. Combining the CDR3 with reference TRBV14 and TRBJ2-1 gives the whole variable domain EAGVTQSPRYAVLQEGQAVSFWCDPISGHDTLYWYQQPRDQGPQLLVYFRDEAVIDNSQLPSDRFSAVRPKGTNSTLKIQSAKQGDTATYLCASSFQVLYAEQFFGPGTRLTVL.